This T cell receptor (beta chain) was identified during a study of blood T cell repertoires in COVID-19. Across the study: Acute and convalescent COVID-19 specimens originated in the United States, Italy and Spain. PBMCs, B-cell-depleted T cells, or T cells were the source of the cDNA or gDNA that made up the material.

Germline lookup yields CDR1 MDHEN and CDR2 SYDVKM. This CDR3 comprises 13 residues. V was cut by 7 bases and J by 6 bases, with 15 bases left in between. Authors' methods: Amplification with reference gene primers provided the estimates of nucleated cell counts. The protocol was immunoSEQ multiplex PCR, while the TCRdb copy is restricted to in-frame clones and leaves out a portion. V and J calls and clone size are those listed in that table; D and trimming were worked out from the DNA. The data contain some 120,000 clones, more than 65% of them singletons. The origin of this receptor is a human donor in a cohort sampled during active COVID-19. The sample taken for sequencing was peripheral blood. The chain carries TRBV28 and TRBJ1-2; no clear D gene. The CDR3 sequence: CASTGLKRDGYTF. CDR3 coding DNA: TGTGCCAGCACCGGACTTAAGAGGGATGGCTACACCTTC.